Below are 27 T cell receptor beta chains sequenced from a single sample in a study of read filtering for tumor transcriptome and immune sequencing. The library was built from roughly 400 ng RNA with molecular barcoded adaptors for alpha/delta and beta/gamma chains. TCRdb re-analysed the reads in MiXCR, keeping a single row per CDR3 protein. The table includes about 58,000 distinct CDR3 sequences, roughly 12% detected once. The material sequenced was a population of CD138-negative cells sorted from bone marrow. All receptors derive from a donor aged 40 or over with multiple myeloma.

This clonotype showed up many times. Here the CDR3 reads CASSGVMNTEAFF. The CDR3 coding sequence is TGTGCCAGCAGTGGGGTGATGAACACTGAAGCTTTCTTT. V is TRBV2 and J is TRBJ1-1; D ambiguous. Germline values: CDR1 SNHLY, CDR2 FYNNEI. V was shortened by 4 bases and J by 0 bases, with 6 bases between the two germline ends. This CDR3 has 13 amino acids.

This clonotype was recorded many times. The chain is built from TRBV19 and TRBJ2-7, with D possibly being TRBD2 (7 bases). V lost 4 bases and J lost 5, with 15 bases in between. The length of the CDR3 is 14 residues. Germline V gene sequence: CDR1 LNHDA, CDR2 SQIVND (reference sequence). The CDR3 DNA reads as TGTGCCAGTAGTAGAGGGGGGGCGCGGAACGAGCAGTACTTC. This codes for CASSRGGARNEQYF.

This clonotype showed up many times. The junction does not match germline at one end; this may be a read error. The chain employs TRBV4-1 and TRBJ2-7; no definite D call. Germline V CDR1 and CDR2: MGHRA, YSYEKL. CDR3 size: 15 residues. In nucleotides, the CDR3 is TGTGCCAGCAGCCAACTCGAGAGAACGTCCTACGAGCAGTACTTC. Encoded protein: CASSQLERTSYEQYF.

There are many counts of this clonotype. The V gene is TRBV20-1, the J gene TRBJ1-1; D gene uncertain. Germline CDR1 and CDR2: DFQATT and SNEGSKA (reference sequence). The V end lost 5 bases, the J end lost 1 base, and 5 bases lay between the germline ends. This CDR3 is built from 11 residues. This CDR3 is CSAWRNTEAFF. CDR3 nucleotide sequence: TGCAGTGCTTGGCGGAACACTGAAGCTTTCTTT.

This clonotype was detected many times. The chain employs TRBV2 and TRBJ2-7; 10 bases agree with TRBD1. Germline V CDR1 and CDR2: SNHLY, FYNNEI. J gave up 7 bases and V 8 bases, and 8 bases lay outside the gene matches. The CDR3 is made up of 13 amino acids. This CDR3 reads CASLKTGGYEQYF. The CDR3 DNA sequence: TGTGCCAGCTTAAAGACAGGGGGCTATGAGCAGTACTTC.

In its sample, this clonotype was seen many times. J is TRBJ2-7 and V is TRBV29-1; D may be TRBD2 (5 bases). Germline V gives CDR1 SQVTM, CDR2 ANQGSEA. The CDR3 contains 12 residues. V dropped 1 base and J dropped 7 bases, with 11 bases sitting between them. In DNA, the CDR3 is TGCAGCGTTGAAGCCTCCCCGGGGGAGCAGTACTTC. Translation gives CSVEASPGEQYF.

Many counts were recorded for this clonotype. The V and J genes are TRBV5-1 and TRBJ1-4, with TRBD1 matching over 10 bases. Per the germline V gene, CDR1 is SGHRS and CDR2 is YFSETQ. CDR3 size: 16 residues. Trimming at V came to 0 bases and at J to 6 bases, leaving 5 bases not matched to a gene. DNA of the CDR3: TGCGCCAGCAGCTTGGTGGGGACAGGGGAGGATGAAAAACTGTTTTTT. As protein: CASSLVGTGEDEKLFF.

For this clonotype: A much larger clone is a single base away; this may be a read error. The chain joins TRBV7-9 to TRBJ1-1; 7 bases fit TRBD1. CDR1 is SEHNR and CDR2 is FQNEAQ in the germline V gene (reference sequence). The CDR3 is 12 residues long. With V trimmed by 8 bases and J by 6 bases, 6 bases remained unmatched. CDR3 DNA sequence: TGTGCCAGCGGCAGGGGGGGGCCTGAAGCTTTCTTT. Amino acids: CASGRGGPEAFF. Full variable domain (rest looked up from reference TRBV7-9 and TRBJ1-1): DTGVSQNPRHKITKRGQNVTFRCDPISEHNRLYWYRQTLGQGPEFLTYFQNEAQLEKSRLLSDRFSAERPKGSFSTLEIQRTEQGDSAMYLCASGRGGPEAFFGQGTRLTVV.

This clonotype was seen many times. CDR3: CASGLVSGQEAFF. The CDR3 DNA reads TGTGCTAGTGGTTTGGTATCGGGGCAGGAAGCTTTCTTT. V is TRBV12-5 and J is TRBJ1-1; D might be TRBD1 (5 bases). Germline V gene sequence: CDR1 LGHNT, CDR2 FRNRAP. V dropped 0 bases and J dropped 8 bases, with 10 bases sitting between them. CDR3 length: 13 residues.

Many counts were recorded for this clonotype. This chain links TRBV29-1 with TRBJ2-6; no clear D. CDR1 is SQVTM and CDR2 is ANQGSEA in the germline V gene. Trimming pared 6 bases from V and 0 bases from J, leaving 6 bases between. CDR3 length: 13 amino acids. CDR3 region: CSVGRSGANVLTF. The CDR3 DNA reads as TGCAGCGTGGGTCGCTCTGGGGCCAACGTCCTGACTTTC.

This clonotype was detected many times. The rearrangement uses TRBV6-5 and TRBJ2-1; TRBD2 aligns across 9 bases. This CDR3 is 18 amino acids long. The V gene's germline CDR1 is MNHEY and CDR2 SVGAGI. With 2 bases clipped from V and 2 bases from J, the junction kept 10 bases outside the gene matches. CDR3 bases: TGTGCCAGCAGTTACAAGGGTTCGCGGGGGGGAACCTACAATGAGCAGTTCTTC. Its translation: CASSYKGSRGGTYNEQFF.

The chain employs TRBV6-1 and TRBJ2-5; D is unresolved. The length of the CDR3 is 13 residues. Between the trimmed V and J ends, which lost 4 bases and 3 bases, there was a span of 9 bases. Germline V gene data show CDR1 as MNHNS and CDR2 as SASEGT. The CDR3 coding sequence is TGTGCCAGCAGTGTCGAGACCAAAGAGACCCAGTACTTC. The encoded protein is CASSVETKETQYF.

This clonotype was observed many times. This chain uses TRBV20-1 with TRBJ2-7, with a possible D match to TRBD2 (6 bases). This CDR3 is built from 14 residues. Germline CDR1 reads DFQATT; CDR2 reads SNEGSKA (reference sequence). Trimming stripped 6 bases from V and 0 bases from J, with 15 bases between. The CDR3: CSAEHGGGSYEQYF. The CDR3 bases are TGCAGTGCAGAGCACGGGGGAGGCTCCTACGAGCAGTACTTC.

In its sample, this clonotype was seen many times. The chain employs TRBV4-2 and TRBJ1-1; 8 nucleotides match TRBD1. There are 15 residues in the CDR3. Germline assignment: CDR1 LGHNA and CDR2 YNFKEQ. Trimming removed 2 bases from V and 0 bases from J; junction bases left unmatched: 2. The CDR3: CASSQPDRVNTEAFF. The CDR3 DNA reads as TGTGCCAGCAGCCAACCGGACAGGGTGAACACTGAAGCTTTCTTT.

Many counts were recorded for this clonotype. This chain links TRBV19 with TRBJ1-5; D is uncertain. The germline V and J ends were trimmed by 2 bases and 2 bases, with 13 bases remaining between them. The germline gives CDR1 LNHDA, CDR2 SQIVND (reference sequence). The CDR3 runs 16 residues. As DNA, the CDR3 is TGTGCCAGTAGTATACCGGGAAGCCTCGGCAATCAGCCCCAGCATTTT. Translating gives CASSIPGSLGNQPQHF.

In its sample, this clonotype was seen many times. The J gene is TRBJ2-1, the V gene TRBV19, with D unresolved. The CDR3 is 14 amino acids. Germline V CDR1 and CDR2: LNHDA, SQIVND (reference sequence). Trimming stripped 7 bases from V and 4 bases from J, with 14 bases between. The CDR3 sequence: CASTPEANYNEQFF. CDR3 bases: TGTGCCAGTACTCCTGAGGCAAATTACAATGAGCAGTTCTTC.

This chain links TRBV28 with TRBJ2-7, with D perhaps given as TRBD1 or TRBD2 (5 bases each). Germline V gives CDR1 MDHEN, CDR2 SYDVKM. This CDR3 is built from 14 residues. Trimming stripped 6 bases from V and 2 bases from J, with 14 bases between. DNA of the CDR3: TGTGCCAGCAGGCGACAGTACGGGGCCTACGAGCAGTACTTC. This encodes CASRRQYGAYEQYF.

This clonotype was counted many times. CDR3 bases: TGCGCCAGCAGCGCGGGGACCGCGGGCGAAAAACTGTTTTTT. This codes for CASSAGTAGEKLFF. The rearrangement joins TRBV5-1 to TRBJ1-4, with a weak D call TRBD1 (5 bases). Germline CDR1 and CDR2: SGHRS and YFSETQ. V was clipped by 4 bases and J by 8 bases, with 15 bases between them. This CDR3 comprises 14 residues.

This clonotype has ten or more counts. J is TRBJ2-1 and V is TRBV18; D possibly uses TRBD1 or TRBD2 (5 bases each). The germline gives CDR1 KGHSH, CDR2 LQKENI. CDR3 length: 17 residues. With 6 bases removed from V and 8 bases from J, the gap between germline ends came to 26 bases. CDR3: CASSYDPPGRGGDEQFF. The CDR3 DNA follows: TGTGCCAGCTCGTACGATCCTCCGGGACGCGGAGGCGATGAGCAGTTCTTC.

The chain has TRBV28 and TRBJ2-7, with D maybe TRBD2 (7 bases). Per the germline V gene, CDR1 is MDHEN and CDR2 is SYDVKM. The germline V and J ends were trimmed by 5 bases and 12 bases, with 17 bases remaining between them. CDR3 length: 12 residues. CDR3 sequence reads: CASSLPGGMRYF. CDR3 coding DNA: TGTGCCAGCAGTCTCCCGGGGGGCATGCGGTACTTC.

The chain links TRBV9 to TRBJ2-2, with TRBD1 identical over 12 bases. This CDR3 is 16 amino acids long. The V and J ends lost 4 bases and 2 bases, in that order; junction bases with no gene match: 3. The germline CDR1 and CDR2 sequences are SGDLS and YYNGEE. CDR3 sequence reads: CASSPGQGANTGELFF. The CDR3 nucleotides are TGTGCCAGCAGCCCGGGACAGGGGGCAAACACCGGGGAGCTGTTTTTT.

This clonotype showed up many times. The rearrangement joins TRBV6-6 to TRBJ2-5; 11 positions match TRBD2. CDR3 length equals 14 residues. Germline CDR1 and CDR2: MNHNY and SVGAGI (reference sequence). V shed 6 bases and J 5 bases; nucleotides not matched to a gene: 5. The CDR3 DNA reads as TGTGCCAGCAGGGCTAGCGGGGGGATGGAGACCCAGTACTTC. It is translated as CASRASGGMETQYF.

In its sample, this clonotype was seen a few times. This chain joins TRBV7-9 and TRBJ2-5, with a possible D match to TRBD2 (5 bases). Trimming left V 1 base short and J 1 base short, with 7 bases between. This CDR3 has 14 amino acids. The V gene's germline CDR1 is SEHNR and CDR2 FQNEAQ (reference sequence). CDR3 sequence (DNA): TGTGCCAGCAGCTTAGGACTAACCCAAGAGACCCAGTACTTC. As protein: CASSLGLTQETQYF.

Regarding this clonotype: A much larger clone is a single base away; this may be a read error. The CDR3 is CASSSDGARTEAFF. For the CDR3, the DNA is TGTGCCAGCAGCTCAGACGGGGCGCGAACTGAAGCTTTCTTT. The chain is built from TRBV12-3 or TRBV12-4 and TRBJ1-1; TRBD1 might be the D (5 bases). CDR3 size: 14 residues. The V end lost 6 bases, the J end lost 5 bases, and 16 bases lay between the germline ends.

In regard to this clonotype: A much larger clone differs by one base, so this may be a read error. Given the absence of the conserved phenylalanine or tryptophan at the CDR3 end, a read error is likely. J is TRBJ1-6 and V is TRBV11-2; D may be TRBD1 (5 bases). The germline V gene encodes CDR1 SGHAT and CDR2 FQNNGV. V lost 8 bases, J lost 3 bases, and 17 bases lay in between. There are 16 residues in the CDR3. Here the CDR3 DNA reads TGTGCCAGCGCTCCCACTTCGGGGGACTATAATTCACCCCTCCACCTT. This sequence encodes CASAPTSGDYNSPLHL.

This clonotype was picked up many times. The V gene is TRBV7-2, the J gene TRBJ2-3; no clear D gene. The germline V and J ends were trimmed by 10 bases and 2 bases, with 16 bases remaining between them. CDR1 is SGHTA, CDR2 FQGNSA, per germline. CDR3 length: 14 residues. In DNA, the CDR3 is TGTGCCACCCGGGCAGGACCCGACACAGATACGCAGTATTTT. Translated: CATRAGPDTDTQYF.

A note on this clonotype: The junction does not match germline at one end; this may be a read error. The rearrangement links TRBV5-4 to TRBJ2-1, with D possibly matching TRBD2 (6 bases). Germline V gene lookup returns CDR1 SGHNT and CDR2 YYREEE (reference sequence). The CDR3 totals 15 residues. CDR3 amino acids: CASSLEIGRSNEQFF. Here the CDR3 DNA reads TGTGCCAGTAGCTTGGAAATCGGGAGAAGCAATGAGCAGTTCTTC.